What follows are 23 T cell receptor beta chains derived from one specimen sequenced in a study of regulatory T cells in long-lasting Graves disease. Time point indicated: newly diagnosed GD, antithyroid drugs for less than 3 months. PBMC-extracted RNA yielded the TCR library. iRepertoire HTBI primers and Arm-PCR of CDR3 regions built TCR beta libraries. TCRdb reanalysed the multiplex PCR reads using MiXCR and keeps one entry per CDR3 protein. The sample contains 450,000 to 600,000 distinct CDR3 sequences, less than 15% of which appear only once. These data were also reused for a study on T cells in Graves' hyperthyroidism and ophthalmopathy.

The material sequenced was peripheral blood mononuclear cells (PBMCs), taken at new diagnosis, from a patient treated with antithyroid drugs. The receptors shown here come from a man aged 25-45 years with Graves disease.

The table lists this clonotype with a few counts. With a much larger clone just one base away, this may be a read error. This chain uses TRBV28 with TRBJ1-2, with a tentative D call TRBD1 (5 bases). V was pared by 11 bases and J by 8 bases, with 24 bases between. The CDR3 extends over 14 amino acids. CDR1 is MDHEN, CDR2 SYDVKM, per germline. The CDR3 spells CACVQVASIRGYTF. CDR3 sequence (DNA): TGTGCCTGCGTACAGGTGGCCTCAATTCGGGGCTACACCTTC.

This chain uses TRBV20-1 with TRBJ2-2; D may be TRBD1 (6 bases). Germline lookup yields CDR1 DFQATT and CDR2 SNEGSKA (reference sequence). This CDR3 has 15 amino acids. V was shortened by 3 bases and J by 2 bases, with 13 bases between the two germline ends. The CDR3 loop reads CSASRDTRNTGELFF. The CDR3 nucleotides are TGCAGTGCTAGCCGGGACACTAGAAACACCGGGGAGCTGTTTTTT.

In its sample, this clonotype was seen a few times. The rearrangement links TRBV27 to TRBJ2-5; 9 positions agree with TRBD2. Germline values: CDR1 MNHEY, CDR2 SMNVEV (reference sequence). Unmatched junction bases numbered 13, after V lost 6 bases and J lost 8 bases. This CDR3 contains 15 residues. The CDR3 coding sequence is TGTGCCAGCAGCTCCGGGGGGATAGCGGGAGCCACCCAGTACTTC. It codes for CASSSGGIAGATQYF.

This clonotype was seen more than once but under ten times. The chain uses TRBV24-1 and TRBJ1-6; D is ambiguous. The CDR3 covers 13 residues. Germline V lookup: CDR1 KGHDR, CDR2 SFDVKD. Trimming stripped 6 bases from V and 8 bases from J, with 10 bases between. This CDR3 is CATSLDLDSPLHF. The CDR3 DNA follows: TGTGCCACCAGTCTCGATTTGGATTCACCCCTCCACTTT.

At least ten counts were recorded for this clonotype. The V call is TRBV3-1, the J call TRBJ2-1; tentatively, D is TRBD2 (5 bases). The CDR3 sequence is 17 residues long. V lost 0 bases and J lost 9, with 21 bases in between. CDR1 and CDR2 from the germline V gene are LGHDT and YNNKEL (reference sequence). The CDR3 sequence is CASSQEGPSRNLPEQFF. For the CDR3, the DNA is TGTGCCAGCAGCCAAGAAGGCCCTAGCCGGAACCTTCCTGAGCAGTTCTTC.

This clonotype appeared many times. The V call is TRBV6-1, the J call TRBJ2-7, with 8 nucleotides matching TRBD2. Germline values: CDR1 MNHNS, CDR2 SASEGT. This CDR3 spans 14 amino acids. V dropped 4 bases and J dropped 3; count of bases not matched to a gene: 5. The chain's CDR3 is CASSGGLVSYEQYF. The CDR3, as DNA: TGTGCCAGCAGTGGGGGACTAGTAAGCTACGAGCAGTACTTC.

This clonotype was found many times. The J gene is TRBJ2-7, the V gene TRBV19; D may correspond to TRBD1 or TRBD2 (6 bases each). Germline CDR1 reads LNHDA; CDR2 reads SQIVND (reference sequence). The length of the CDR3 is 15 residues. Trimming removed 6 bases at V and 3 bases at J, with 18 bases between. The chain's CDR3 is CASRPEGEAFYEQYF. The CDR3 DNA follows: TGTGCCAGTAGACCGGAGGGGGAGGCCTTCTACGAGCAGTACTTC.

This clonotype was detected many times. This chain uses TRBV6-1 with TRBJ2-1, with TRBD1 matching 12 bases. Trimming at V came to 9 bases and at J to 10 bases, leaving 10 bases not matched to a gene. Germline V gene data show CDR1 as MNHNS and CDR2 as SASEGT. CDR3 length equals 14 residues. In DNA, the CDR3 is TGTGCCAGTAACAAGGGACAGGGGGCTCGCGAGCAGTTCTTC. This sequence encodes CASNKGQGAREQFF.

This chain joins TRBV18 and TRBJ1-2; 9 nucleotides line up with TRBD1. Germline values: CDR1 KGHSH, CDR2 LQKENI. CDR3 size: 13 residues. V lost 2 bases and J lost 8; bases outside the gene matches: 3. The CDR3 sequence is CASSPRDREGYTF. CDR3 coding DNA: TGTGCCAGCTCACCAAGGGACAGGGAAGGCTACACCTTC.

This clonotype showed up many times. The chain joins TRBV29-1 to TRBJ2-5; D ambiguous. The germline V gene encodes CDR1 SQVTM and CDR2 ANQGSEA. The CDR3 length is 12 residues. Trimming removed 6 bases from V and 2 bases from J, with 10 bases in between. DNA of the CDR3: TGCAGCGTCATTGGATTTCAAGAGACCCAGTACTTC. Translated, it gives CSVIGFQETQYF.

This clonotype was seen a few times. The chain carries TRBV20-1 and TRBJ1-6, with TRBD1 identical over 7 bases. V was pared by 6 bases and J by 9 bases, with 5 bases of the junction left unmatched. This CDR3 is 12 amino acids long. Germline V lookup: CDR1 DFQATT, CDR2 SNEGSKA (reference sequence). CDR3: CSARQGGSPLHF. The CDR3 bases are TGCAGTGCGCGGCAGGGGGGTTCACCCCTCCACTTT.

This clonotype was counted only a few times. Being one base from a much bigger clone, this may be a read error. The chain recombines TRBV24-1 with TRBJ2-2, with no clear D. CDR1 KGHDR and CDR2 SFDVKD come from the germline V gene. The germline V and J ends were trimmed by 4 bases and 3 bases, with 2 bases remaining between them. The CDR3 extends over 12 amino acids. This CDR3 reads CATSEDTGELFF. In DNA form, the CDR3 reads TGTGCCACCAGTGAGGACACCGGGGAGCTGTTTTTT.

This clonotype has a count of ten or more. The gene calls are TRBV30 and TRBJ2-1; unclear D gene. CDR1 is GTSNPN, CDR2 SVGIG, per germline (reference sequence). The V end lost 3 bases, the J end lost 10 bases, and 7 bases lay between the germline ends. This CDR3 region has 10 residues. The DNA of the CDR3 is TGTGCCTGGAGGCAGCGAGAGCAGTTCTTC. It yields the protein CAWRQREQFF.

In its sample, this clonotype was seen many times. The V and J genes are TRBV3-1 and TRBJ1-1; the D is unclear. This CDR3 spans 14 amino acids. Trimming shortened V by 1 base and J by 1 base, and 7 bases separated the two germline ends. In germline, CDR1 is LGHDT, CDR2 YNNKEL (reference sequence). In DNA, the CDR3 is TGTGCCAGCAGCCAAGTTGCGGGGAACACTGAAGCTTTCTTT. Amino acid sequence: CASSQVAGNTEAFF. Together with reference TRBV3-1 and TRBJ1-1, the CDR3 gives the full variable domain: DTAVSQTPKYLVTQMGNDKSIKCEQNLGHDTMYWYKQDSKKFLKIMFSYNNKELIINETVPNRFSPKSPDKAHLNLHINSLELGDSAVYFCASSQVAGNTEAFFGQGTRLTVV.

Concerning this clonotype: The likely explanation is a read error, given a far larger clone one base away. The rearrangement links TRBV12-3 or TRBV12-4 to TRBJ1-1, with no clear D. This CDR3 has 14 amino acids. The germline V and J ends were trimmed by 5 bases and 4 bases, with 14 bases remaining between them. The CDR3 here is CASSGRKTSTEAFF. The CDR3 DNA reads as TGTGCCAGCAGTGGGAGGAAAACGAGCACTGAAGCTTTCTTT.

This clonotype was recorded many times. The V gene is TRBV6-1, the J gene TRBJ2-1; D assignment may be TRBD1 or TRBD2 (5 bases each). This CDR3 is 14 amino acids long. V lost 7 bases to trimming and J lost 6 bases, with 16 bases between them. Germline V gene lookup returns CDR1 MNHNS and CDR2 SASEGT. This CDR3 reads CASNPRVGTNEQFF. DNA of the CDR3: TGTGCCAGCAACCCAAGGGTGGGGACCAATGAGCAGTTCTTC.

This clonotype was observed many times. The genes are TRBV12-3 or TRBV12-4 and TRBJ2-7, with TRBD2 matching 9 bases. Trimming removed 5 bases from V and 0 bases from J; junction bases left unmatched: 5. The CDR3 runs 15 residues. This CDR3 reads CASSAEREASYEQYF. The CDR3, as DNA: TGTGCCAGCAGTGCGGAGCGGGAGGCCTCCTACGAGCAGTACTTC.

This sequence joins TRBV20-1 and TRBJ2-3, with D perhaps matching TRBD2 (6 bases). The CDR3 is made up of 16 amino acids. The germline V and J ends were trimmed by 1 base and 2 bases, with 16 bases remaining between them. Germline V lookup: CDR1 DFQATT, CDR2 SNEGSKA (reference sequence). CDR3 protein: CSARAKLAALTDTQYF. CDR3 DNA sequence: TGCAGTGCTAGAGCCAAATTAGCGGCCCTCACAGATACGCAGTATTTT.

This clonotype was found many times. The chain carries TRBV7-6 and TRBJ2-2, with 8 bases lining up with TRBD2. Germline V gene data show CDR1 as SGHVS and CDR2 as FNYEAQ. This CDR3 comprises 16 residues. J gave up 4 bases and V 1 base, and 5 bases lay outside the gene matches. In DNA, the CDR3 is TGTGCCAGCAGCTTAGGAGCGGGAGACGTCACCGGGGAGCTGTTTTTT. Its protein product is CASSLGAGDVTGELFF.

This clonotype was counted only a few times. The V call is TRBV28, the J call TRBJ2-1; TRBD2 aligns across 8 bases. The V gene's germline CDR1 is MDHEN and CDR2 SYDVKM. The CDR3 covers 13 residues. The V segment lost 6 bases and the J segment 10 bases; nucleotides outside the gene matches: 8. In DNA form, the CDR3 reads TGTGCCAGCAGAGCGCCGCGGGGGGAAGAGCAGTTCTTC. Amino acids: CASRAPRGEEQFF.

This clonotype was counted many times. The CDR3 loop is CASSFSSGELFF. As DNA, the CDR3 is TGTGCCAGCAGCTTCTCGTCCGGGGAGCTGTTTTTT. This chain connects TRBV7-9 to TRBJ2-2; D is unresolved. There are 12 residues in the CDR3. V was shortened by 3 bases and J by 6 bases, with 5 bases between the two germline ends. Per germline, CDR1 SEHNR and CDR2 FQNEAQ (reference sequence). Combining the CDR3 with reference TRBV7-9 and TRBJ2-2 gives the whole variable domain DTGVSQNPRHKITKRGQNVTFRCDPISEHNRLYWYRQTLGQGPEFLTYFQNEAQLEKSRLLSDRFSAERPKGSFSTLEIQRTEQGDSAMYLCASSFSSGELFFGEGSRLTVL.

The chain carries TRBV15 and TRBJ2-1; tentatively, D is TRBD1 (5 bases). The V and J ends lost 1 base and 6 bases respectively, with 13 bases between them. The CDR3 extends over 15 amino acids. Germline V lookup: CDR1 LNHNV, CDR2 YYDKDF (reference sequence). The CDR3 loop is CATSRGSDSVNEQFF. The CDR3 DNA reads as TGTGCCACCAGCAGAGGAAGTGACAGCGTCAATGAGCAGTTCTTC.

This clonotype showed up many times. The chain carries TRBV12-3 or TRBV12-4 and TRBJ2-1, with D tentatively TRBD2 (6 bases). The V end lost 1 base, the J end lost 10 bases, and 17 bases lay between the germline ends. The CDR3 is 15 residues long. The CDR3 loop reads CASSLEGGSSGEQFF. The CDR3 DNA reads TGTGCCAGCAGTTTAGAGGGAGGTTCATCAGGGGAGCAGTTCTTC.